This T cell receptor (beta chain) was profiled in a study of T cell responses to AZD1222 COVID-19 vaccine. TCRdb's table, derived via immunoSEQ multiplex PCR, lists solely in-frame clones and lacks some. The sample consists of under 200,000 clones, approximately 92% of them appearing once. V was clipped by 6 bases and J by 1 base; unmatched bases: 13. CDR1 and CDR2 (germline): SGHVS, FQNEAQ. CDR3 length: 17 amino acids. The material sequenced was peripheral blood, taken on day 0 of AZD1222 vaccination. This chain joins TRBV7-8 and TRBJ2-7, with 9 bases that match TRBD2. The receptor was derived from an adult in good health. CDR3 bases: TGTGCCAGCAGATTTACGCGAACGACTAGCGGTTCCTACGAGCAGTACTTC. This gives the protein CASRFTRTTSGSYEQYF.